This is a list of T cell receptor beta chains from one sample in a study of cytomegalovirus exposure and HLA in healthy donors. Produced via immunoSEQ multiplex PCR; TCRdb's table is partial and in-frame only. The sample holds about 120,000 clones; 8.5% to 9% are singletons and the top ten take approximately 6.4%. Sequencing was done on a sample of PBMCs. The receptors come from a woman in her forties in good health and CMV-seropositive. Both conserved end residues are part of each CDR3. A D gene is named only where the DNA matches it firmly. Clone size, where shown, is once, few, many, or a class for clones that have expanded.

>TRBV2|TRBD1|-|TRBJ2-7
TGTGCCAGCAGTGAACCAGGGGGCTTGGTTTACGAGCAGTACTTC
CASSEPGGLVYEQYF
>TRBV29-1|-|few|TRBJ1-5
TGCAGCGTTGGAAGGGAGAGCAATCAGCCCCAGCATTTT
CSVGRESNQPQHF
>TRBV28|-|-|TRBJ1-5
TGTGCCAGCAGTTTACTCACCCACGGGGGCAATCAGCCCCAGCATTTT
CASSLLTHGGNQPQHF
>TRBV9|-|few|TRBJ2-1
TGTGCCAGCAGTCCAACCTACAATGAGCAGTTCTTC
CASSPTYNEQFF
>TRBV4-2|-|-|TRBJ2-7
TGTGCCAGCGGAAAGGGCAGGGGCTCCTACGAGCAGTACTTC
CASGKGRGSYEQYF
>TRBV7-9|TRBD1|few|TRBJ1-1
TGTGCCAGCAGCTTAGGGACAGGGGAGGGCACTGAAGCTTTCTTT
CASSLGTGEGTEAFF
>TRBV5-6|-|few|TRBJ2-7
TGTGCCAGCAGCACAGGAAAAGAGTACGAGGAGCAGTACTTC
CASSTGKEYEEQYF
>TRBV28|TRBD1|-|TRBJ1-3
TGTGCCAGCAGTGGACAGGGGTGGGACACCATATATTTT
CASSGQGWDTIYF
>TRBV11-2|-|-|TRBJ2-1
TGTGCCAGCAGCTTCATCAGGGTAGACTCCTACAATGAGCAGTTCTTC
CASSFIRVDSYNEQFF
>TRBV30|-|few|TRBJ1-5
TGTGCCTGGAGTGTAAGGTTCGGAGGGTTAGGGAGCAATCAGCCCCAGCATTTT
CAWSVRFGGLGSNQPQHF
>TRBV20-1|-|-|TRBJ1-4
TGCGGGCAACGTCGGGAAAAACTGTTTTTT
CGQRREKLFF
>TRBV5-5|TRBD1|-|TRBJ2-4
TGTGCCAGCAGCTTCGAGACAGGGGTGGAAAACATTCAGTACTTC
CASSFETGVENIQYF
>TRBV5-1|-|-|TRBJ1-4
TGCGCCAGCAGCTTGGGACAGAATGAAAAACTGTTTTTT
CASSLGQNEKLFF
>TRBV5-1|TRBD1|few|TRBJ2-1
TGCGCCAGCAGCCCGGGACAGGGGAATGAGCAGTTCTTC
CASSPGQGNEQFF
>TRBV6-5|-|few|TRBJ1-2
TGTGCCAGCAGTTATTCCACGGCTAACTATGGCTACACCTTC
CASSYSTANYGYTF
>TRBV6-1|-|few|TRBJ2-7
TGTGCCAGCAGTTATTCCAGGGTTTACGAGCAGTACTTC
CASSYSRVYEQYF
>TRBV5-4|TRBD1|-|TRBJ1-1
TGTGCCAGCAGCAGTACGGGACAGGGGGACACTGAAGCTTTCTTT
CASSSTGQGDTEAFF
>TRBV5-1|-|few|TRBJ1-2
TGCGCCAGCAGCTTGGAGCAGGGCAGCTATGGCTACACCTTC
CASSLEQGSYGYTF
>TRBV6-4|TRBD1|few|TRBJ1-2
TGTGCCAGCAGCAAGTCGCAGGGGGTGGATGGCTACACCTTC
CASSKSQGVDGYTF
>TRBV7-9|-|-|TRBJ1-1
TGTGCCAGCAGCCCCAGCGGACAGATCAACACTGAAGCTTTCTTT
CASSPSGQINTEAFF
>TRBV6-5|-|few|TRBJ2-3
TGTGCCAGCAGTTACCCGGGGATAGGCACAGATACGCAGTATTTT
CASSYPGIGTDTQYF
>TRBV30|-|few|TRBJ2-7
TGTGCCTGGAGTGCGGGACTCGGCTACGAGCAGTACTTC
CAWSAGLGYEQYF
>TRBV21-1|-|-|TRBJ2-5
TGTGCCAGCAGCAACCCCGTGGGGGGTACAGAGACCCAGTACTTC
CASSNPVGGTETQYF
>TRBV5-6|-|-|TRBJ1-1
TGTGCCAGCAGGGGGAGGGGGGCAAGGACTGAAGCTTTCTTT
CASRGRGARTEAFF
>TRBV18|TRBD1|-|TRBJ1-6
TGTGCCAGCTCCTCCGGGAGGGGGCAGAATTCACCCCTCCACTTT
CASSSGRGQNSPLHF
>TRBV2|-|-|TRBJ2-5
TGTGCCAGCAGTAGAATTACAGGGCTAACCCGATTGTACCAAGAGACCCAGTACTTC
CASSRITGLTRLYQETQYF
>TRBV2|-|few|TRBJ1-6
TGTGCCAGCAGTGAAGGGCAGGGTCAAAATTCACCCCTCCACTTT
CASSEGQGQNSPLHF
>TRBV14|TRBD1|few|TRBJ2-7
TGTGCCAGCAGCATCGGGACAGGCAACTACGAGCAGTACTTC
CASSIGTGNYEQYF
>TRBV7-3|TRBD2|few|TRBJ2-7
TGTGCCAGCAGGTCTAGCGGGGGGCTGAGCTCCTACGAGCAGTACTTC
CASRSSGGLSSYEQYF
>TRBV4-1|TRBD1|-|TRBJ1-1
TGCGCCAGCAGCCAGGACAACAGGGGGGTAACTGAAGCTTTCTTT
CASSQDNRGVTEAFF
>TRBV30|-|-|TRBJ1-2
TGTGCCTGGAGCGCGCGGAGTCGGGGCTATGGCTACACCTTC
CAWSARSRGYGYTF
>TRBV9|-|-|TRBJ2-3
TGTGCCAGCAGCGCGGGACTGCTAAGCACAGATACGCAGTATTTT
CASSAGLLSTDTQYF
>TRBV5-1|-|once|TRBJ1-4
TGCGCCAGCAGCTTGGGCCAGACTTCAACTAATGAAAAACTGTTTTTT
CASSLGQTSTNEKLFF
>TRBV20-1|-|-|TRBJ2-3
TGCAGTGCTCGCGGCCTTGGTACGCAGTATTTT
CSARGLGTQYF
>TRBV19|TRBD2|few|TRBJ2-7
TGTGCCAGTAGTCGGTGGGGGGGGAACTACGAGCAGTACTTC
CASSRWGGNYEQYF